This T cell receptor (beta chain) came from a study of long-term antiretroviral therapy in people with HIV. Germline CDR1 is SGHVS and CDR2 is FNYEAQ. With 6 bases removed from V and 6 bases from J, the gap between germline ends came to 15 bases. The CDR3 spans 14 residues. The immunoSEQ assay was v3.0, run at survey level. Assay: immunoSEQ multiplex PCR; the TCRdb copy retains only in-frame clones and omits some. The data contain nearly 20,000 clones, approximately 80% of them singletons. The chain is built from TRBV7-6 and TRBJ2-1; the D gene is possibly TRBD1 (5 bases). This receptor was identified in a woman aged 40 to 55 with HIV. This material consisted of unsorted PBMCs, taken 0.2 years after starting antiretroviral therapy. The CDR3 DNA follows: TGTGCCAGCAGTCCATCAGGGTGGGGCAATGAGCAGTTCTTC. Translating gives CASSPSGWGNEQFF.